Listed here are 11 T cell receptor beta chains from one sample, sequenced in a study of blood T cells in healthy people across ages. With a J-beta primer mix and a sample-barcoded 5' primer, a second PCR ran about 7 to 12 cycles. In TCRdb, the 5' RACE reads were re-called with MiXCR into one record per CDR3 protein. The profile shows more than 650,000 distinct CDR3 sequences, around half of them singletons. Material: blood. These receptors all stem from a man aged 80 or over in good health.

The chain employs TRBV20-1 and TRBJ1-2; D not resolved. The CDR3 is made up of 14 amino acids. V lost 4 bases, J lost 0 bases, and 12 bases lay in between. Per germline, CDR1 DFQATT and CDR2 SNEGSKA (reference sequence). Written as DNA, the CDR3 is TGCAGTGCTACGGCCGCGGCGACTAACTATGGCTACACCTTC. Translating it yields CSATAAATNYGYTF.

Only a few counts were recorded for this clonotype. V usage is TRBV24-1 and J usage is TRBJ2-7; 7 bases are shared with TRBD2. V lost 4 bases and J lost 7; bases outside the gene matches: 12. Germline V gene data show CDR1 as KGHDR and CDR2 as SFDVKD. The CDR3 has 15 amino acids. The CDR3 DNA reads TGTGCCACCAGTGACCCTAGCGGTTCAAGAAATGAGCAGTACTTC. Encoded protein: CATSDPSGSRNEQYF.

This sequence joins TRBV7-9 and TRBJ2-7; D possibly corresponds to TRBD1 (5 bases). The V and J ends lost 0 bases and 2 bases respectively, with 8 bases between them. The CDR3 spans 14 residues. The germline gives CDR1 SEHNR, CDR2 FQNEAQ (reference sequence). The CDR3 coding sequence is TGTGCCAGCAGCTTAGCGGCCAGGGCCTACGAGCAGTACTTC. Its protein product is CASSLAARAYEQYF. Variable domain in full (rest from reference TRBV7-9 and TRBJ2-7): DTGVSQNPRHKITKRGQNVTFRCDPISEHNRLYWYRQTLGQGPEFLTYFQNEAQLEKSRLLSDRFSAERPKGSFSTLEIQRTEQGDSAMYLCASSLAARAYEQYFGPGTRLTVT.

This clonotype was seen more than once but under ten times. The genes are TRBV5-1 and TRBJ2-1, with D possibly being TRBD2 (6 bases). Germline V gene lookup returns CDR1 SGHRS and CDR2 YFSETQ. V was trimmed by 2 bases and J by 5 bases, leaving 14 bases between them. The CDR3 is made up of 15 amino acids. The CDR3 reads CASSFLSGVDNEQFF. The CDR3 nucleotides read TGCGCCAGCAGCTTTTTATCGGGAGTCGACAATGAGCAGTTCTTC.

This clonotype was counted only a few times. This chain joins TRBV9 and TRBJ1-2; TRBD1 agrees at 9 bases. J gave up 5 bases and V 0 bases, and 8 bases lay outside the gene matches. Germline values: CDR1 SGDLS, CDR2 YYNGEE. CDR3 length: 16 residues. The CDR3 protein is CASSVVGTGLRYGYTF. As DNA, the CDR3 is TGTGCCAGCAGCGTAGTGGGGACAGGGTTGAGGTATGGCTACACCTTC.

This CDR3 is CASSLAGGQGFPQPQHF. The DNA for the CDR3 is TGCGCCAGCAGCTTGGCGGGGGGACAGGGGTTCCCTCAGCCCCAGCATTTT. The chain has TRBV5-1 and TRBJ1-5, with 10 nucleotides matching TRBD1. Germline lookup yields CDR1 SGHRS and CDR2 YFSETQ. This CDR3 is 17 amino acids long. Unmatched junction bases numbered 9, after V lost 0 bases and J lost 6 bases.

J is TRBJ2-5 and V is TRBV25-1, with D possibly TRBD2 on 5 matching bases. The germline gives CDR1 MGHDK, CDR2 SYGVNS. This CDR3 region has 11 residues. V was shortened by 8 bases and J by 5 bases, with 9 bases between the two germline ends. CDR3 loop: CASRRWETQYF. CDR3 nucleotide sequence: TGTGCCAGCCGGAGGTGGGAGACCCAGTACTTC.

The CDR3: CASSVGTTGWEQFF. DNA for the CDR3: TGTGCCAGCAGCGTTGGGACTACAGGTTGGGAGCAGTTCTTC. V gene TRBV9 combines with J gene TRBJ2-1; TRBD2 agrees at 7 bases. The CDR3 is 14 amino acids. V lost 2 bases, J lost 10 bases, and 9 bases stayed unmatched. In germline, CDR1 is SGDLS, CDR2 YYNGEE.

This clonotype was picked up a small number of times. The J gene is TRBJ2-5, the V gene TRBV10-3; 8 nucleotides agree with TRBD1. V gave up 4 bases and J gave up 3 bases; unmatched junction bases: 4. The germline V gene has CDR1 ENHRY and CDR2 SYGVKD. The CDR3 is 14 residues long. The CDR3: CAISAGQGKETQYF. The CDR3 DNA reads as TGTGCCATCAGTGCAGGACAGGGTAAAGAGACCCAGTACTTC.

This clonotype was observed a few times. This chain links TRBV7-6 with TRBJ2-1; the match to TRBD2 covers 7 bases. CDR1 is SGHVS, CDR2 FNYEAQ, per germline. V trimming: 1 base; J trimming: 4 bases; junction bases outside the gene matches: 7. The CDR3 totals 16 residues. Written as DNA, the CDR3 is TGTGCCAGCAGCTTAGTTGGGGGAGGGGCATACAATGAGCAGTTCTTC. Protein: CASSLVGGGAYNEQFF.

CDR3 amino acids: CASSPGTRASGEQYF. CDR3 coding DNA: TGCGCCAGCAGCCCCGGTACGAGGGCTTCCGGCGAACAGTACTTC. The chain carries TRBV5-1 and TRBJ2-7; D may be TRBD2 (5 bases). CDR1 SGHRS and CDR2 YFSETQ come from the germline V gene. With 4 bases removed from V and 10 bases from J, the gap between germline ends came to 24 bases. The CDR3 loop spans 15 amino acids.